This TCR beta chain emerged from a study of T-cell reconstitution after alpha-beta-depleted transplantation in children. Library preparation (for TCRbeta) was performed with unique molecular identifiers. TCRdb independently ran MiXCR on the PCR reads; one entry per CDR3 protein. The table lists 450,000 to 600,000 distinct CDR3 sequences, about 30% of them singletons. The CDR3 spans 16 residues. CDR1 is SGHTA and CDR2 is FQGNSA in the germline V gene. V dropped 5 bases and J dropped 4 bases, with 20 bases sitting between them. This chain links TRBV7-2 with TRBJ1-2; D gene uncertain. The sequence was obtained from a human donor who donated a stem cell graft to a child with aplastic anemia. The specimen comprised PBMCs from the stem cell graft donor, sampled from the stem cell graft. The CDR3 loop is CASSPIGRTASYGYTF. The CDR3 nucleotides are TGTGCCAGCAGCCCTATTGGGCGGACTGCGTCCTATGGCTACACCTTC.